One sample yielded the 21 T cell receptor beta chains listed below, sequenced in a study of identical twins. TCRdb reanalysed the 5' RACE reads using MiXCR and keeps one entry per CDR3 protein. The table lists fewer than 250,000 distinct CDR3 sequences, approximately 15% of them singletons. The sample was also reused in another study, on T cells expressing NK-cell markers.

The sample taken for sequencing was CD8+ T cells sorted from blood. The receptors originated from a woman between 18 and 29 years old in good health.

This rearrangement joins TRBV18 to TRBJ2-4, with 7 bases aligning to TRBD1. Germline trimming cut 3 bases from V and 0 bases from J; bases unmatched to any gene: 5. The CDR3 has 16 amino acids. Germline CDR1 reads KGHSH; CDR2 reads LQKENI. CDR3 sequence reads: CASSPDGTVAKNIQYF. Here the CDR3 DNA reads TGTGCCAGCTCACCGGATGGGACAGTAGCCAAAAACATTCAGTACTTC.

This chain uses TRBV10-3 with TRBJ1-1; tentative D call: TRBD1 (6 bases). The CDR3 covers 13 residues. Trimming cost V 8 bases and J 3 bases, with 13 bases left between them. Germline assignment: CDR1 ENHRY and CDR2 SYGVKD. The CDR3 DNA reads TGTGCCATCCAAGTAGGGGGGCACACTGAAGCTTTCTTT. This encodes CAIQVGGHTEAFF.

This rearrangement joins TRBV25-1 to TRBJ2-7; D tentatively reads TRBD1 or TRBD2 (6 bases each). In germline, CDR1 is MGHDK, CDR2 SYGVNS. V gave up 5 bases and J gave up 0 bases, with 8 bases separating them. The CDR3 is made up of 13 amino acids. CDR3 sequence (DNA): TGTGCCAGCAGTTGGGGGGCCTCCTACGAGCAGTACTTC. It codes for CASSWGASYEQYF.

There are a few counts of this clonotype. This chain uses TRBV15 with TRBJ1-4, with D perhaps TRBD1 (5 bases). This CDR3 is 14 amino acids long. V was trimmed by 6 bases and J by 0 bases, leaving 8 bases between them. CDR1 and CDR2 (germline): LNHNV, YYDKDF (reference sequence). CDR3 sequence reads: CATSGQATNEKLFF. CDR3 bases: TGTGCCACCAGTGGACAAGCAACTAATGAAAAACTGTTTTTT.

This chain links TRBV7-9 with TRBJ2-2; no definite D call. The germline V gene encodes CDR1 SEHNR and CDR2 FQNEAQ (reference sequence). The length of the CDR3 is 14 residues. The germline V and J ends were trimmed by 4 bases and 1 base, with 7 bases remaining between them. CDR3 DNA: TGTGCCAGCAGCTCTTTCGTGAACACCGGGGAGCTGTTTTTT. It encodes CASSSFVNTGELFF.

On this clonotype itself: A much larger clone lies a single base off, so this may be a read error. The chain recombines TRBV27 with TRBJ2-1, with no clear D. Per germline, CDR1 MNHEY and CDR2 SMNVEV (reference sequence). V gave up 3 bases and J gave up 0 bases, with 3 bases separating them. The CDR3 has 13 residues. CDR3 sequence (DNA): TGTGCCAGCAGTTTCCGCTCCTACAATGAGCAGTTCTTC. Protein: CASSFRSYNEQFF.

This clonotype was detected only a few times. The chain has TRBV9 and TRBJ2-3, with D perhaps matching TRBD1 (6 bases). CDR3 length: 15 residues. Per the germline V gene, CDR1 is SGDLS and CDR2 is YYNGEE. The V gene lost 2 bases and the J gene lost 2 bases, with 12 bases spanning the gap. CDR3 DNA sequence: TGTGCCAGCAGCGTGGCAGGGGTAACCACAGATACGCAGTATTTT. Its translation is CASSVAGVTTDTQYF.

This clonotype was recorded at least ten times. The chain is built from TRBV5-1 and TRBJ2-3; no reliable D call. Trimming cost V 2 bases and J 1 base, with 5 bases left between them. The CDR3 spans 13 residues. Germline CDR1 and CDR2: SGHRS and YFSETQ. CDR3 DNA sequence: TGCGCCAGCAGCTTAACCGGCACAGATACGCAGTATTTT. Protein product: CASSLTGTDTQYF.

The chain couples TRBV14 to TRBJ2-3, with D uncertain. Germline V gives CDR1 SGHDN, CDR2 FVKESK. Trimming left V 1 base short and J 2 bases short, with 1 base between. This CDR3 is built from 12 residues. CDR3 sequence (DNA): TGTGCCAGCAGCCAAGCCACAGATACGCAGTATTTT. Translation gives CASSQATDTQYF.

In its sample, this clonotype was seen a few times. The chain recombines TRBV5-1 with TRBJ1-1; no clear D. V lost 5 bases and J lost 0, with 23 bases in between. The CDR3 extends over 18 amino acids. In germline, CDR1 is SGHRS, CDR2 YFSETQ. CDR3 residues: CASRFKRDGSLMNTEAFF. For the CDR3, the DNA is TGCGCCAGCAGATTTAAACGAGACGGCTCCCTCATGAACACTGAAGCTTTCTTT.

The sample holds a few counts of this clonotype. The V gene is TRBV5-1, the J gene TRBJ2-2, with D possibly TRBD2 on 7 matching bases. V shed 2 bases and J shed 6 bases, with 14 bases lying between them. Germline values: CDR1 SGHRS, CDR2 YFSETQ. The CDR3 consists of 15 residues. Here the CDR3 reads CASSFMGGPPGELFF. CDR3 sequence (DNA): TGCGCCAGCAGCTTCATGGGGGGGCCCCCCGGGGAGCTGTTTTTT.

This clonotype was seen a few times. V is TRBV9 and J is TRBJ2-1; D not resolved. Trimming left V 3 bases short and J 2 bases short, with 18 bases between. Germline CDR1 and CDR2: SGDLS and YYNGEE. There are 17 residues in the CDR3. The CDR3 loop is CASSDHLDKKTYNEQFF. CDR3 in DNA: TGTGCCAGCAGCGACCACCTCGACAAGAAGACCTACAATGAGCAGTTCTTC.

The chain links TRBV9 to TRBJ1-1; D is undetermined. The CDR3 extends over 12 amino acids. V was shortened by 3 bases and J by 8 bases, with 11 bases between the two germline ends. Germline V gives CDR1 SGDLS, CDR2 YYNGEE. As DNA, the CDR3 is TGTGCCAGCAGCGGCGAAGGCAGCGAAGCTTTCTTT. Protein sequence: CASSGEGSEAFF.

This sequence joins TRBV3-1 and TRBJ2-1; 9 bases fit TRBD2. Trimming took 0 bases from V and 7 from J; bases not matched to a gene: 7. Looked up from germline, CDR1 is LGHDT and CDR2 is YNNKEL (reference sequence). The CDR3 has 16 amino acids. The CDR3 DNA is TGTGCCAGCAGCCAAGAGGGGCGGGGGGGCCGGAATGAGCAGTTCTTC. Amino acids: CASSQEGRGGRNEQFF.

The DNA of the CDR3 is TGTGCCAGCAGCGGGACAGGGGTAGGCTACACCTTC. Protein product: CASSGTGVGYTF. The chain employs TRBV27 and TRBJ1-2; 10 positions match TRBD1. This CDR3 spans 12 amino acids. V gave up 6 bases and J gave up 8 bases; unmatched junction bases: 3. From germline, CDR1 is MNHEY and CDR2 SMNVEV (reference sequence).

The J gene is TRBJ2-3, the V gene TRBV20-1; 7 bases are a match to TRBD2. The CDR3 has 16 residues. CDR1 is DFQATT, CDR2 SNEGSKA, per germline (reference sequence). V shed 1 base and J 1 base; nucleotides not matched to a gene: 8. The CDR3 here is CSARGKGAGGTDTQYF. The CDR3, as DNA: TGCAGTGCTAGAGGGAAAGGGGCGGGGGGCACAGATACGCAGTATTTT.

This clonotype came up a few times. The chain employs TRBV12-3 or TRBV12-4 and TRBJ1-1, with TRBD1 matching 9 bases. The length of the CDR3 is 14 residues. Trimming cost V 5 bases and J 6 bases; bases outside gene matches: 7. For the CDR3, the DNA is TGTGCCAGCAGTCCGTCCCGGGACAGGGCTGAAGCTTTCTTT. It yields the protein CASSPSRDRAEAFF.

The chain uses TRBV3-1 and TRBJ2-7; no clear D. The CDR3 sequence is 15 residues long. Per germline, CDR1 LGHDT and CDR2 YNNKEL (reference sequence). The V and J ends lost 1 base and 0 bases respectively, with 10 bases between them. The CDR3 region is CASSQVGLTSYEQYF. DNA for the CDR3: TGTGCCAGCAGCCAAGTAGGATTAACCTCCTACGAGCAGTACTTC.

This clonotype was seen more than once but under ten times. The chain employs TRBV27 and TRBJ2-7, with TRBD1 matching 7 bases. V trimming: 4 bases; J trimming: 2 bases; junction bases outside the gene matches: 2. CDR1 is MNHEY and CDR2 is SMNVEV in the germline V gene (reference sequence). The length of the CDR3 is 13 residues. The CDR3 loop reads CASSSGGAYEQYF. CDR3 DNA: TGTGCCAGCAGTTCAGGGGGAGCCTACGAGCAGTACTTC.

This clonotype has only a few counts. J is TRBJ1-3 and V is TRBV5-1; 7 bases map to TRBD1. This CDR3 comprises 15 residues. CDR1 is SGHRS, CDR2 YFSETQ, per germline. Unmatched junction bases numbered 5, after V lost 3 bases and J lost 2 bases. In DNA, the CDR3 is TGCGCCAGCAGCTCGGACGGGACAGCTGGAAACACCATATATTTT. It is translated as CASSSDGTAGNTIYF.

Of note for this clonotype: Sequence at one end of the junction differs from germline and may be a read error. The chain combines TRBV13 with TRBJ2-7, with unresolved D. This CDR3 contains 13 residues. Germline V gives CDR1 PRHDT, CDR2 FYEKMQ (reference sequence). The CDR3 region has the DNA TGTGCCAGCACCTTACAAGGTTCCTACGAGCAGTACTTC. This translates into CASTLQGSYEQYF.